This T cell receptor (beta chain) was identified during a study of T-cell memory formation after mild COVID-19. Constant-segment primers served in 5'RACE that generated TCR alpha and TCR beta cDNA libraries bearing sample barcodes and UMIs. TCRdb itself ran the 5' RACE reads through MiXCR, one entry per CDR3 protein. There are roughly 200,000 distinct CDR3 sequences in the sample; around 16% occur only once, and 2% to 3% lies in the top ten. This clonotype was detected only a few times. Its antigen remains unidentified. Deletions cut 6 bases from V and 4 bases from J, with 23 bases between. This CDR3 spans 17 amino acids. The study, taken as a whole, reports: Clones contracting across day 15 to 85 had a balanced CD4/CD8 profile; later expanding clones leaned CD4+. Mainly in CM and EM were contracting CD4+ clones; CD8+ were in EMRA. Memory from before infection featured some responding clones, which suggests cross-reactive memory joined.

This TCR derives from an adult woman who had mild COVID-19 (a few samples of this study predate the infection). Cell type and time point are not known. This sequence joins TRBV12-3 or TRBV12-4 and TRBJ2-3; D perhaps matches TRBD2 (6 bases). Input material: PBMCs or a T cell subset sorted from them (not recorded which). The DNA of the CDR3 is TGTGCCAGCAGCCTTCCTGGAGGGGAGGATCGGGCAGATACGCAGTATTTT. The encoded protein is CASSLPGGEDRADTQYF.